These 28 T cell receptor beta chains originate from one sample sequenced in a study of blood T cell repertoires in COVID-19. Sequenced by immunoSEQ multiplex PCR; TCRdb stores in-frame clones only, minus some. Found here are about 250,000 clones, approximately 92% of them singletons; the top ten hold roughly 5%. Specimen: peripheral blood. Receptors originate from a woman in her forties who had recovered from COVID-19.

The V call is TRBV19, the J call TRBJ2-1; TRBD2 might be the D (5 bases). Germline-derived CDR1 and CDR2 are LNHDA and SQIVND (reference sequence). V was clipped by 1 base and J by 9 bases, with 16 bases between them. The CDR3 length is 15 residues. CDR3 sequence reads: CASSIVDGIGGEQFF. As DNA, the CDR3 is TGTGCCAGTAGTATAGTGGACGGGATTGGTGGTGAGCAGTTCTTC.

The V call is TRBV5-1, the J call TRBJ2-7, with D possibly being TRBD1 (5 bases). With 5 bases removed from V and 0 bases from J, the gap between germline ends came to 12 bases. The V gene's germline CDR1 is SGHRS and CDR2 YFSETQ. This CDR3 spans 14 amino acids. DNA for the CDR3: TGCGCCAGCAGTTTGACAGTGAGCTCCTACGAGCAGTACTTC. It codes for CASSLTVSSYEQYF.

The V and J genes are TRBV5-1 and TRBJ1-2, with 8 bases that match TRBD1. The germline V gene has CDR1 SGHRS and CDR2 YFSETQ. CDR3 length equals 15 residues. The ends lost 4 bases at V and 8 bases at J; junction bases unmatched: 13. For the CDR3, the DNA is TGCGCCAGCAGCCAGGATGGGCAGGGGGCGAGGGGCTACACCTTC. Protein product: CASSQDGQGARGYTF.

The rearrangement joins TRBV7-8 to TRBJ2-2; perhaps TRBD2 as D (5 bases). Between the trimmed V and J ends, which lost 5 bases and 0 bases, there was a span of 10 bases. The CDR3 is 15 residues long. CDR1 is SGHVS, CDR2 FQNEAQ, per germline. The CDR3 loop is CASSPDGTNTGELFF. CDR3 DNA: TGTGCCAGCAGCCCTGACGGGACGAACACCGGGGAGCTGTTTTTT.

The V and J genes are TRBV7-9 and TRBJ2-5, with TRBD2 matching 11 bases. CDR1 and CDR2 from the germline V gene are SEHNR and FQNEAQ (reference sequence). This CDR3 has 17 amino acids. The V segment lost 2 bases and the J segment 2 bases; nucleotides outside the gene matches: 7. CDR3 nucleotides: TGTGCCAGCAGCTTATGGGTAGCGGGGGGGTTTCAAGAGACCCAGTACTTC. Amino acid sequence: CASSLWVAGGFQETQYF.

The chain joins TRBV7-2 to TRBJ1-6, with D possibly TRBD1 on 5 matching bases. V was pared by 6 bases and J by 8 bases, with 11 bases between. Germline V gene data show CDR1 as SGHTA and CDR2 as FQGNSA. The CDR3 has 13 amino acids. CDR3 sequence: CASSLQGDSPLHF. CDR3 DNA: TGTGCCAGCAGTCTCCAGGGTGATTCACCCCTCCACTTT.

The rearrangement uses TRBV5-5 and TRBJ1-1, with D unresolved. The CDR3 runs to 13 residues. From germline, CDR1 is SGHKS and CDR2 YYEKEE (reference sequence). Trimming shortened V by 1 base and J by 1 base, and 5 bases separated the two germline ends. CDR3 sequence reads: CASSLFWNTEAFF. Written as DNA, the CDR3 is TGTGCCAGCAGCTTGTTCTGGAACACTGAAGCTTTCTTT. The full variable domain, completed using reference TRBV5-5 and TRBJ1-1, is DAGVTQSPTHLIKTRGQQVTLRCSPISGHKSVSWYQQVLGQGPQFIFQYYEKEERGRGNFPDRFSARQFPNYSSELNVNALLLGDSALYLCASSLFWNTEAFFGQGTRLTVV.

The chain couples TRBV19 to TRBJ2-4; 7 bases map to TRBD1. The CDR3 is made up of 16 amino acids. V was pared by 3 bases and J by 9 bases, with 14 bases of the junction left unmatched. Germline V gene sequence: CDR1 LNHDA, CDR2 SQIVND (reference sequence). CDR3 residues: CASSIKGAPMSGIQYF. CDR3 sequence (DNA): TGTGCCAGTAGTATTAAGGGGGCCCCCATGAGTGGCATTCAGTACTTC.

The chain joins TRBV14 to TRBJ2-2; D ambiguous. V dropped 1 base and J dropped 6 bases, with 9 bases sitting between them. The CDR3 is 14 amino acids. CDR1 is SGHDN, CDR2 FVKESK, per germline. The CDR3 DNA reads as TGTGCCAGCAGCCAAGCTCTTTATCCCGGGGAGCTGTTTTTT. It translates to CASSQALYPGELFF.

The V gene is TRBV16, the J gene TRBJ1-6, with no clear D. The CDR3 is made up of 15 amino acids. Germline assignment: CDR1 KGHSY and CDR2 FQNENV. The V gene lost 2 bases and the J gene lost 8 bases, with 13 bases spanning the gap. The DNA of the CDR3 is TGTGCCAGCAGCCAACTAGGCTCTTCGGATTCACCCCTCCACTTT. Translated, it gives CASSQLGSSDSPLHF.

V and J are TRBV24-1 and TRBJ2-5; 9 bases align to TRBD2. Trimming removed 4 bases from V and 5 bases from J; junction bases left unmatched: 4. Per the germline V gene, CDR1 is KGHDR and CDR2 is SFDVKD. This CDR3 spans 14 amino acids. The CDR3 loop is CATSEAGGQETQYF. Written as DNA, the CDR3 is TGTGCCACCAGTGAGGCGGGGGGGCAGGAGACCCAGTACTTC.

V gene TRBV9 combines with J gene TRBJ2-1, with TRBD2 matching over 12 bases. Trimming removed 4 bases from V and 0 bases from J; junction bases left unmatched: 5. CDR1 is SGDLS, CDR2 YYNGEE, per germline. This CDR3 contains 17 residues. The chain's CDR3 is CASSFGLAGSSYNEQFF. DNA of the CDR3: TGTGCCAGCAGCTTCGGACTAGCGGGGAGCTCCTACAATGAGCAGTTCTTC.

This chain joins TRBV19 and TRBJ2-7; TRBD1 matches at 8 bases. CDR3 length: 14 residues. The J segment lost 5 bases and the V segment lost 3 bases, leaving 6 bases of the junction unmatched. Per germline, CDR1 LNHDA and CDR2 SQIVND (reference sequence). The CDR3 sequence is CASSIPQGADEQYF. Written as DNA, the CDR3 is TGTGCCAGTAGTATCCCCCAGGGGGCTGACGAGCAGTACTTC.

V and J are TRBV6-2 or TRBV6-3 and TRBJ2-3; 7 nucleotides agree with TRBD2. CDR1 MNHEY and CDR2 SVGEGT come from the germline V gene. The V segment lost 4 bases and the J segment 5 bases; nucleotides outside the gene matches: 9. CDR3 size: 15 residues. The CDR3 DNA follows: TGTGCCAGCAGTTTTGGGTTGGTAGCGGGAGATACGCAGTATTTT. Its translation: CASSFGLVAGDTQYF.

The V and J genes are TRBV4-3 and TRBJ2-3; 10 bases match TRBD1. Per the germline V gene, CDR1 is LGHNA and CDR2 is YSLEER. The CDR3 length is 16 residues. The V segment lost 0 bases and the J segment 4 bases; nucleotides outside the gene matches: 4. CDR3 DNA sequence: TGCGCCAGCAGCCAAGATGTGGACAGGGGGGCAGATACGCAGTATTTT. Translated: CASSQDVDRGADTQYF.

This chain links TRBV11-2 with TRBJ2-7, with 11 bases fitting TRBD2. The ends lost 3 bases at V and 4 bases at J; junction bases unmatched: 2. This CDR3 spans 14 amino acids. The germline CDR1 and CDR2 sequences are SGHAT and FQNNGV. The chain's CDR3 is CASSLASGRYEQYV. CDR3 coding DNA: TGTGCCAGCAGCTTGGCTAGCGGGAGGTACGAGCAGTACGTC.

V gene TRBV19 combines with J gene TRBJ2-2, with 11 nucleotides matching TRBD2. This CDR3 has 20 amino acids. Germline V CDR1 and CDR2: LNHDA, SQIVND (reference sequence). The V gene end was trimmed by 7 bases and the J gene end by 4 bases; junction bases not matched to a gene: 20. The CDR3 region has the DNA TGTGCCAGTACCGTAGAAGTGGGTAGCGGGGGGGCCTCCTTCACCGGGGAGCTGTTTTTT. Translating it yields CASTVEVGSGGASFTGELFF.

The chain joins TRBV28 to TRBJ2-3, with 9 nucleotides matching TRBD2. V shed 2 bases and J 3 bases; nucleotides not matched to a gene: 3. The germline V gene encodes CDR1 MDHEN and CDR2 SYDVKM. The CDR3 is 15 residues long. CDR3 protein: CASSLNLAGTDTQYF. DNA for the CDR3: TGTGCCAGCAGTTTAAATCTAGCGGGAACAGATACGCAGTATTTT.

The J gene is TRBJ2-5, the V gene TRBV28; D possibly corresponds to TRBD2 (6 bases). The germline V gene encodes CDR1 MDHEN and CDR2 SYDVKM. Deletions cut 11 bases from V and 4 bases from J, with 17 bases between. CDR3 length equals 13 residues. CDR3 DNA sequence: TGTGCCTCCTGCGGGATGCCCCCAGAGACCCAGTACTTC. Its translation: CASCGMPPETQYF. Filled out from reference TRBV28 and TRBJ2-5, the complete variable domain reads DVKVTQSSRYLVKRTGEKVFLECVQDMDHENMFWYRQDPGLGLRLIYFSYDVKMKEKGDIPEGYSVSREKKERFSLILESASTNQTSMYLCASCGMPPETQYFGPGTRLLVL.

The rearrangement joins TRBV7-7 to TRBJ2-7; D is possibly TRBD1 (5 bases). CDR1 SSHAT and CDR2 FNYEAQ come from the germline V gene (reference sequence). V gave up 1 base and J gave up 6 bases, with 22 bases separating them. This CDR3 is built from 17 residues. The CDR3 coding sequence is TGTGCCAGCAGCTTAGGGGGCCTGAGTATACGAACGGTCGAGCAGTACTTC. This sequence encodes CASSLGGLSIRTVEQYF.

The V gene is TRBV10-3, the J gene TRBJ1-2; 8 bases are a match to TRBD1. The junction had 10 bases not matched to a gene; V was cut back by 7 bases and J by 3 bases. The CDR3 consists of 15 residues. In germline, CDR1 is ENHRY, CDR2 SYGVKD. CDR3 residues: CAIKVPDRDDYGYTF. CDR3 coding DNA: TGTGCCATCAAGGTACCGGACAGGGATGACTATGGCTACACCTTC.

The chain carries TRBV4-1 and TRBJ2-7; no definite D call. This CDR3 is 11 amino acids long. Germline-derived CDR1 and CDR2 are MGHRA and YSYEKL. Trimming shortened V by 0 bases and J by 11 bases, and 8 bases separated the two germline ends. The CDR3: CASSQDSFEYV. CDR3 nucleotides: TGCGCCAGCAGCCAAGATAGTTTTGAGTACGTC.

The gene calls are TRBV2 and TRBJ1-5; TRBD1 agrees at 9 bases. The CDR3 totals 14 residues. The trim removed 8 bases at V and 7 bases at J, leaving 9 bases unmatched. Germline lookup yields CDR1 SNHLY and CDR2 FYNNEI. CDR3 sequence (DNA): TGTGCCAGCTCCCCAACAGGGGGCAGGCAGCCCCAGCATTTT. Its protein is CASSPTGGRQPQHF.

The rearrangement links TRBV7-2 to TRBJ2-7; no clear D gene. The CDR3 contains 12 residues. V was pared by 2 bases and J by 5 bases, with 7 bases between. The germline V gene encodes CDR1 SGHTA and CDR2 FQGNSA. The DNA of the CDR3 is TGTGCCAGCAGCTTAATTAGAAACGAGCAGTACTTC. It codes for CASSLIRNEQYF.

V and J are TRBV18 and TRBJ1-6; a possible D gene is TRBD1 (6 bases). CDR1 is KGHSH and CDR2 is LQKENI in the germline V gene. The germline V and J ends were trimmed by 4 bases and 10 bases, with 11 bases remaining between them. This CDR3 is 13 amino acids long. CDR3 protein: CASSQGEQSPLHF. DNA of the CDR3: TGTGCCAGCTCACAGGGGGAACAATCACCCCTCCACTTT.

The rearrangement uses TRBV7-6 and TRBJ2-4, with TRBD1 as a possible D gene (5 bases). The V and J ends lost 5 bases and 5 bases respectively, with 16 bases between them. CDR3 size: 15 residues. The germline V gene encodes CDR1 SGHVS and CDR2 FNYEAQ. The DNA of the CDR3 is TGTGCCAGCAGCCCAGGCTGGGGCCCGGAAAACATTCAGTACTTC. This translates into CASSPGWGPENIQYF.

This sequence joins TRBV9 and TRBJ2-1; a weak D match, TRBD2 (6 bases). With 2 bases removed from V and 0 bases from J, the gap between germline ends came to 9 bases. Germline assignment: CDR1 SGDLS and CDR2 YYNGEE. The CDR3 length is 15 residues. This CDR3 is CASSVGGGSYNEQFF. CDR3 coding DNA: TGTGCCAGCAGCGTCGGGGGAGGCTCCTACAATGAGCAGTTCTTC.

The chain combines TRBV24-1 with TRBJ1-4; the D is unclear. Trimming shortened V by 7 bases and J by 8 bases, and 7 bases separated the two germline ends. Germline CDR1 and CDR2: KGHDR and SFDVKD. This CDR3 is built from 11 residues. This chain's CDR3 is CATSHGEKLFF. DNA for the CDR3: TGTGCCACCAGCCACGGGGAAAAACTGTTTTTT.